The rows below give T cell receptor beta chains drawn from one sample of a study of blood T cells in healthy people across ages. TCRdb reanalysed the 5' RACE reads using MiXCR and keeps one entry per CDR3 protein. Here the sample spans 1.2 million to 1.5 million distinct CDR3 sequences, 59% being singletons. The source material was blood. Receptors originate from a man between 18 and 29 years old in good health. Each CDR3 is given with its conserved first and last residue. The order of the fields is clone size, J gene, D gene, V gene, CDR3 protein, CDR3 DNA. A D gene is named only where the DNA matches it firmly. The listing skips clone size in some rows; elsewhere it reads once, few, many or a size class.

>NA|TRBJ2-7|TRBD1|TRBV29-1
CSVTTGAYEQYF
TGCAGCGTTACTACAGGGGCCTACGAGCAGTACTTC
>NA|TRBJ2-5|NA|TRBV27
CASSLKGIQETQYF
TGTGCCAGCAGTTTGAAGGGGATCCAAGAGACCCAGTACTTC
>once|TRBJ2-1|NA|TRBV29-1
CSGGGNEQFF
TGCAGCGGGGGCGGGAATGAGCAGTTCTTC
>NA|TRBJ2-3|NA|TRBV20-1
CSAGPQGARSTDTQYF
TGCAGTGCTGGACCCCAGGGAGCGCGTAGCACAGATACGCAGTATTTT
>few|TRBJ2-1|TRBD1|TRBV12-3/TRBV12-4
CASSSLDRVRDNEQFF
TGTGCCAGCAGTTCCCTTGACAGGGTTCGTGACAATGAGCAGTTCTTC
>NA|TRBJ2-7|NA|TRBV20-1
CSARARDTRRHEQYF
TGCAGTGCTAGAGCCCGGGACACCAGACGTCACGAGCAGTACTTC
>NA|TRBJ2-1|NA|TRBV13
CASSLDSGRGNEQFF
TGTGCCAGCAGCTTAGATTCAGGGCGGGGCAATGAGCAGTTCTTC
>few|TRBJ1-2|NA|TRBV29-1
CSAYGTSNYGYTF
TGCAGCGCATACGGGACATCCAACTATGGCTACACCTTC
>few|TRBJ2-7|NA|TRBV7-9
CASMGETYEQYF
TGTGCCAGCATGGGTGAAACCTACGAGCAGTACTTC
>NA|TRBJ1-6|NA|TRBV12-3/TRBV12-4
CASSLEAPVNSPLHF
TGTGCCAGCAGTTTAGAGGCACCCGTAAATTCACCCCTCCACTTT
>NA|TRBJ2-3|NA|TRBV9
CASSVVTSTDTQYF
TGTGCCAGCAGCGTAGTTACTAGCACAGATACGCAGTATTTT
>NA|TRBJ2-3|TRBD2|TRBV20-1
CSARVAGGMQYF
TGCAGTGCTAGAGTAGCGGGAGGGATGCAGTATTTT
>NA|TRBJ2-5|NA|TRBV4-1
CASSQDLRHQETQYF
TGCGCCAGCAGCCAAGATCTCAGGCACCAAGAGACCCAGTACTTC
>NA|TRBJ2-1|TRBD2|TRBV7-8
CASSLAAGGANNEQFF
TGTGCCAGCAGCTTAGCGGCGGGAGGTGCCAACAATGAGCAGTTCTTC
>NA|TRBJ2-4|NA|TRBV6-5
CASSYYPGPVNIQYF
TGTGCCAGCAGTTACTATCCGGGACCCGTAAACATTCAGTACTTC
>NA|TRBJ1-5|NA|TRBV2
CASSEAGTVRQPQHF
TGTGCCAGCAGTGAAGCAGGAACAGTTCGGCAGCCCCAGCATTTT
>NA|TRBJ2-5|NA|TRBV18
CASSDRKETQYF
TGTGCCAGCTCAGACAGGAAAGAGACCCAGTACTTC
>NA|TRBJ2-5|TRBD1|TRBV4-1
CASSQDWTGRQETQYF
TGCGCCAGCAGCCAAGACTGGACAGGGAGGCAAGAGACCCAGTACTTC
>NA|TRBJ2-3|TRBD1|TRBV25-1
CASSLPDRAERTDTQYF
TGTGCCAGCAGTCTCCCGGACAGGGCCGAACGCACAGATACGCAGTATTTT
>NA|TRBJ2-7|TRBD1|TRBV7-9
CASSRVGTGTYEQYF
TGTGCCAGCAGCCGGGTAGGGACAGGTACCTACGAGCAGTACTTC
>NA|TRBJ1-2|NA|TRBV10-2
CASSVLLGDTAFYGYTF
TGCGCCAGCAGTGTGTTATTGGGAGATACGGCCTTCTATGGCTACACCTTC
>NA|TRBJ1-2|NA|TRBV24-1
CATSDTGSDGYTF
TGTGCCACCAGTGACACAGGTTCCGATGGCTACACCTTC
>few|TRBJ2-3|NA|TRBV4-2
CASSLRPSDTQYF
TGTGCCAGCAGCCTCCGCCCATCAGATACGCAGTATTTT
>NA|TRBJ1-5|NA|TRBV28
CASSLPVRAGDQPQHF
TGTGCCAGCAGTCTCCCTGTTAGGGCGGGGGATCAGCCCCAGCATTTT
>few|TRBJ1-6|NA|TRBV3-1
CASSQVPEPLHF
TGTGCCAGCAGCCAAGTCCCGGAGCCCCTCCACTTT
>few|TRBJ1-2|NA|TRBV4-1
CASSQAGLSSSPGGYTF
TGCGCCAGCAGCCAAGCAGGACTATCCTCGAGTCCGGGGGGCTACACCTTC
>NA|TRBJ1-1|TRBD1|TRBV4-1
CASSQERGQAEYWSEAFF
TGCGCCAGCAGCCAAGAACGGGGACAGGCCGAATATTGGTCCGAAGCTTTCTTT
>NA|TRBJ2-7|NA|TRBV12-5
CASAINPGEQYF
TGTGCTAGTGCCATTAACCCGGGCGAGCAGTACTTC
>NA|TRBJ2-4|NA|TRBV7-9
CASSPDLGVSFSNIQYF
TGTGCCAGCAGCCCAGATTTGGGGGTGTCCTTCTCAAACATTCAGTACTTC
>NA|TRBJ2-3|TRBD1|TRBV4-2
CASSQGTGMADTDTQYF
TGTGCCAGCAGCCAAGGGACAGGGATGGCGGACACAGATACGCAGTATTTT
>NA|TRBJ2-7|NA|TRBV11-2
CASSLDGLAESSYEQYF
TGTGCCAGCAGCTTAGACGGGCTTGCGGAAAGCTCCTACGAGCAGTACTTC
>NA|TRBJ2-7|TRBD2|TRBV4-1
CASSHQSGGDYEQYF
TGCGCCAGCAGCCACCAAAGCGGGGGTGACTACGAGCAGTACTTC
>NA|TRBJ2-5|NA|TRBV7-8
CASSFGTGPQETQYF
TGTGCCAGCAGCTTTGGAACAGGGCCCCAAGAGACCCAGTACTTC
>few|TRBJ2-3|TRBD1|TRBV28
CASSTTGTADTQYF
TGTGCCAGCAGCACTACCGGGACAGCAGATACGCAGTATTTT
>NA|TRBJ1-2|NA|TRBV7-2
CASSLVARQGSGYTF
TGTGCCAGCAGCTTAGTCGCCCGGCAGGGGAGTGGCTACACCTTC
>few|TRBJ2-7|TRBD2|TRBV29-1
CSVDRGDEQYF
TGCAGCGTTGACCGGGGGGACGAGCAGTACTTC
>NA|TRBJ2-3|NA|TRBV20-1
CSASGENTDTQYF
TGCAGTGCTAGTGGGGAAAACACAGATACGCAGTATTTT
>NA|TRBJ1-4|NA|TRBV12-3/TRBV12-4
CASSSALQAREKLFF
TGTGCCAGCAGCTCGGCCCTACAGGCGAGGGAAAAACTGTTTTTT
>NA|TRBJ2-5|NA|TRBV4-1
CASSQVVWVETQYF
TGCGCCAGCAGCCAAGTTGTGTGGGTAGAGACCCAGTACTTC
>NA|TRBJ1-2|TRBD1|TRBV29-1
CSGLTGKVDGYTF
TGCAGCGGCCTGACAGGGAAGGTCGATGGCTACACCTTC
>few|TRBJ1-2|TRBD1|TRBV20-1
CSAELRDRGNYGYTF
TGCAGTGCTGAACTCCGGGACAGGGGCAACTATGGCTACACCTTC
>NA|TRBJ2-3|TRBD2|TRBV10-3
CAISSTSGRTLSSTDTQYF
TGTGCCATCAGCAGTACTAGCGGGAGAACCCTGTCTAGCACAGATACGCAGTATTTT
>NA|TRBJ1-5|NA|TRBV12-3/TRBV12-4
CASRMGRDSRQPQHF
TGTGCCAGCAGGATGGGGAGGGACTCCCGTCAGCCCCAGCATTTT
>NA|TRBJ2-1|NA|TRBV20-1
CSARDYLAQSEQFF
TGCAGTGCTAGAGATTATCTAGCGCAATCTGAGCAGTTCTTC
>NA|TRBJ2-1|TRBD2|TRBV10-3
CATLAGGGDEQFF
TGTGCCACCCTAGCGGGAGGGGGTGATGAGCAGTTCTTC
>NA|TRBJ2-7|TRBD1|TRBV28
CASSVRHRDREQYF
TGTGCCAGCAGTGTACGCCACCGGGACAGGGAGCAGTACTTC